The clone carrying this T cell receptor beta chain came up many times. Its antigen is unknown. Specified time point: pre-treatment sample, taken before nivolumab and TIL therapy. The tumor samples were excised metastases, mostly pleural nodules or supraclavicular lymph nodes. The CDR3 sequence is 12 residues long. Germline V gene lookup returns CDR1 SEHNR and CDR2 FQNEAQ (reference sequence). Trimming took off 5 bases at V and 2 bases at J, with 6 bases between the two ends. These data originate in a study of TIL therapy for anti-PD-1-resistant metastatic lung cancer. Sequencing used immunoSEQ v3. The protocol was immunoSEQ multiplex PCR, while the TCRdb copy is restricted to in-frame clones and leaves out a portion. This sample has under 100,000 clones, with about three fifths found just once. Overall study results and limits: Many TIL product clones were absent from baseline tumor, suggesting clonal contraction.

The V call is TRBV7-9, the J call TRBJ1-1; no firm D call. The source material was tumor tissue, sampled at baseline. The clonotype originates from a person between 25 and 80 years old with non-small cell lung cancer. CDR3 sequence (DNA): TGTGCCAGCAGCCCCTTAAACACTGAAGCTTTCTTT. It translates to CASSPLNTEAFF.